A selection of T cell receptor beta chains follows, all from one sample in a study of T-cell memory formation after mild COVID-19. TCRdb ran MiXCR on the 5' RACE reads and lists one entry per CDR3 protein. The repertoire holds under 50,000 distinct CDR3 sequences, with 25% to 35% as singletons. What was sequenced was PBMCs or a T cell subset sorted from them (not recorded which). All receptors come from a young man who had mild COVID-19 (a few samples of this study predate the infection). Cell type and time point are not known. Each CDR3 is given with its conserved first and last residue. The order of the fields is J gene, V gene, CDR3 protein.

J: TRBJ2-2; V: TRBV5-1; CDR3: CASSLFGQGSTGELFF
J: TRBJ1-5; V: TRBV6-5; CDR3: CASSYYPGNNQPQHF
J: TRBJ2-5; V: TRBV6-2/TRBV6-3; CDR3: CASSYESGRRYQETQYF
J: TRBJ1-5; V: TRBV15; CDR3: CATSRAGNQPQHF
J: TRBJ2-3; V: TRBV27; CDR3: CASSPMGQGAKDTQYF
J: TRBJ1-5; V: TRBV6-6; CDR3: CASSPFSLMANSNQPQHF
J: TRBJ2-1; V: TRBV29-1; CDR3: CSVEENNEQFF
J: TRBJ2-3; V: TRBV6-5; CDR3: CASTYDSDTDTQYF
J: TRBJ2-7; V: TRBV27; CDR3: CASSIGTSSYEQYF
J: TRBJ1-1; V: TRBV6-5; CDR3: CASSYDGTHTEAFF
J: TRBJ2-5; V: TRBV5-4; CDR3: CASSLVEQETQYF
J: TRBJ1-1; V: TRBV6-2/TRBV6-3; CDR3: CASWDTDGTEAFF
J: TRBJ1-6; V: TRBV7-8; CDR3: CASSLPGVGSPLHF
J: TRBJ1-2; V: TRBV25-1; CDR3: CASSDPGTGNYGYTF
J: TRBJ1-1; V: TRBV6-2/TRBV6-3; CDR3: CASSYGLSSEAFF
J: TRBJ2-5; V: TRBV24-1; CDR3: CATSDHQGGAEKETQYF
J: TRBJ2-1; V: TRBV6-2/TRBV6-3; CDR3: CASSPDTAYNEQFF
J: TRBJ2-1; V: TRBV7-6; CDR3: CASSFSSWTGASYNEQFF
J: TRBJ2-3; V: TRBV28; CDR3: CASSLGATFTDTQYF
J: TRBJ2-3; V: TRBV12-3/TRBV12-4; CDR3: CASTEGAGGLTDTQYF
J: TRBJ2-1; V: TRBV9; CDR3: CASSVEDSYNEQFF
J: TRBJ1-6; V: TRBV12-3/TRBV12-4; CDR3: CASSHDRAPSPLHF
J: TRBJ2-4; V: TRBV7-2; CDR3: CASSFGKNIQYF
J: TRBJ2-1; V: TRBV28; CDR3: CASSFLELAGGTSYNEQFF
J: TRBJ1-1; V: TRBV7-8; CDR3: CASSPTGTERGAFF
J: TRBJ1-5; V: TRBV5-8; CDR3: CASSLGQGLQPQHF
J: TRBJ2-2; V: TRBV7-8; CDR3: CASSSRASNTGELFF
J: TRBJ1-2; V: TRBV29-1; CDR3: CSVELGPGGF
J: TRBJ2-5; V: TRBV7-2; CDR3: CASSPEGAGETQYF
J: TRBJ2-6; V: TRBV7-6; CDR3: CASSFNRGPGANVLTF
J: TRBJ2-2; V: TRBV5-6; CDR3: CASSPGNGLCPGELFF
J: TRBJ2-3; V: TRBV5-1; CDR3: CASSLGQRGVTDTQYF
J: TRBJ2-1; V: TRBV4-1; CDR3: CASSQTTGDTWNEQFF